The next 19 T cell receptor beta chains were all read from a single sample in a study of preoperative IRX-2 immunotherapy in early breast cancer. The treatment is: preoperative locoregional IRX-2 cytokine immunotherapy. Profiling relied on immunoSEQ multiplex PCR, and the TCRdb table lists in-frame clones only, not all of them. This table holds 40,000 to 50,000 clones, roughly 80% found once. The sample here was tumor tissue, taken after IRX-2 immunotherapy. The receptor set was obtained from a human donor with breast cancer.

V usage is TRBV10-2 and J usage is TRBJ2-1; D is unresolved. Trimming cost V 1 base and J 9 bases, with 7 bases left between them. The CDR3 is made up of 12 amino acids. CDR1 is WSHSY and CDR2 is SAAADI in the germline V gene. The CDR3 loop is CASSELNTEQFF. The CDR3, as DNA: TGCGCCAGCAGTGAGTTAAACACTGAGCAGTTCTTC.

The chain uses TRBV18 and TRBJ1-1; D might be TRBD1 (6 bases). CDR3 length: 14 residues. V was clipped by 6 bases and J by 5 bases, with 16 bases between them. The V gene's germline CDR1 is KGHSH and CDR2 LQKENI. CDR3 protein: CASSPQGFRTEAFF. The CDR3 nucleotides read TGTGCCAGCTCCCCTCAGGGGTTTAGGACTGAAGCTTTCTTT. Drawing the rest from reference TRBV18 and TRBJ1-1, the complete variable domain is NAGVMQNPRHLVRRRGQEARLRCSPMKGHSHVYWYRQLPEEGLKFMVYLQKENIIDESGMPKERFSAEFPKEGPSILRIQQVVRGDSAAYFCASSPQGFRTEAFFGQGTRLTVV.

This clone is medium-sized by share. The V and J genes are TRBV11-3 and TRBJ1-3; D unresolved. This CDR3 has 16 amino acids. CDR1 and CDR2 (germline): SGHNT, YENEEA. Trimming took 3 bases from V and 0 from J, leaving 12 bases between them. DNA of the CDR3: TGTGCCAGCAGCTTGGCGGGGTCCCACTCTGGAAACACCATATATTTT. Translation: CASSLAGSHSGNTIYF.

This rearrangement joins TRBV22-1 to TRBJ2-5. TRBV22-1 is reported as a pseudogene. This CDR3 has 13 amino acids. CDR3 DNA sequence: TGTGCCAGCAGTTCACGGACCCGAGAGACCCAGTACTTC. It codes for CASSSRTRETQYF.

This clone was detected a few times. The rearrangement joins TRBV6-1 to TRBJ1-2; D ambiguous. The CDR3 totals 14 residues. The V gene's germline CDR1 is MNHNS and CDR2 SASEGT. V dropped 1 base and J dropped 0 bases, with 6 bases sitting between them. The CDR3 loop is CASSEGTPNYGYTF. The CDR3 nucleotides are TGTGCCAGCAGTGAAGGGACGCCTAACTATGGCTACACCTTC.

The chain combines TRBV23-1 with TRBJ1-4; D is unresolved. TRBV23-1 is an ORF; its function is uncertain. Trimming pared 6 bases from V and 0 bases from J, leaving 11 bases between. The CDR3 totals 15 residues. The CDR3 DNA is TGCGCCAGCAGCTTGGTCCGAGCAACTAATGAAAAACTGTTTTTT. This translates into CASSLVRATNEKLFF.

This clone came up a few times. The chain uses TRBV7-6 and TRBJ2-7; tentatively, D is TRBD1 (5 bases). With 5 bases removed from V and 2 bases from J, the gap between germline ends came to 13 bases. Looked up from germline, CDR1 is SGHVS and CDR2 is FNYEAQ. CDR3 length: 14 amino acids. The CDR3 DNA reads TGTGCCAGCAGCCCTAGACAGTGGCCCTACGAGCAGTACTTC. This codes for CASSPRQWPYEQYF.

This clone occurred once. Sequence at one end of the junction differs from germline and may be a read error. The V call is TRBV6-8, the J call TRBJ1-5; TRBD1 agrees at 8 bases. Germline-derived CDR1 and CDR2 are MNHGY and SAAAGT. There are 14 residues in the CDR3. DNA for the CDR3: TGTGCCATCAGTCCGACAGGGGCGGGACAGCCCCAGCATTTT. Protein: CAISPTGAGQPQHF.

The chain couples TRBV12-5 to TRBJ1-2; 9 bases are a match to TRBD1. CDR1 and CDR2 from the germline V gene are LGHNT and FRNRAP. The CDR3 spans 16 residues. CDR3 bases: TGTGCCAGCGCCCATTCCCCGGGACAGGGAAACTATGGCTACACCTTC. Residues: CASAHSPGQGNYGYTF.

In nucleotides, the CDR3 is TGTGCCAGCCTGACTAGCGGGGTCAACAATGAGCAGTTCTTC. The encoded protein is CASLTSGVNNEQFF. The chain couples TRBV28 to TRBJ2-1; 11 bases map to TRBD2. Germline loops: CDR1 MDHEN, CDR2 SYDVKM. The CDR3 has 14 residues. V trimming: 8 bases; J trimming: 5 bases; junction bases outside the gene matches: 5.

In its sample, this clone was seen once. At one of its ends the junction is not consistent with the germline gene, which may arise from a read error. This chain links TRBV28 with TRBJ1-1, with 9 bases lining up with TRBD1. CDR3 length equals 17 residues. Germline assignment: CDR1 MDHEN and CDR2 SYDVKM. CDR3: CASSFLTGGWGNTEVFF. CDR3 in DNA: TGTGCCAGCAGTTTCCTCACAGGGGGCTGGGGGAACACTGAAGTTTTCTTT.

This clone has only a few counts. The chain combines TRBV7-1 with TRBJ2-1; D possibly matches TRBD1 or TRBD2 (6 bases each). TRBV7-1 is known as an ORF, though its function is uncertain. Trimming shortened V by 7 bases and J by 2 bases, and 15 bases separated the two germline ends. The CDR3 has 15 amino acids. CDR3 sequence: CASIRPGAPYNEQFF. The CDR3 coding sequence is TGTGCCAGCATCCGCCCGGGGGCCCCCTACAATGAGCAGTTCTTC.

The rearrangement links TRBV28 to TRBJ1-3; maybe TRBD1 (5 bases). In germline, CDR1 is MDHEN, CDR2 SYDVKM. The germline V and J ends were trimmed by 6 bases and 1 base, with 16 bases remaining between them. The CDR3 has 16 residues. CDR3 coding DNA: TGTGCCAGCAGCTTGGGGGGGTGGTTATCTGGAAACACCATATATTTT. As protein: CASSLGGWLSGNTIYF.

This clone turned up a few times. CDR3: CASSSGRDNEKLFF. DNA for the CDR3: TGCGCCAGCAGCTCGGGACGGGATAATGAAAAACTGTTTTTT. The rearrangement joins TRBV5-1 to TRBJ1-4; D is possibly TRBD1 (5 bases). The CDR3 loop spans 14 amino acids. The V end lost 3 bases, the J end lost 4 bases, and 10 bases lay between the germline ends. CDR1 is SGHRS, CDR2 YFSETQ, per germline.

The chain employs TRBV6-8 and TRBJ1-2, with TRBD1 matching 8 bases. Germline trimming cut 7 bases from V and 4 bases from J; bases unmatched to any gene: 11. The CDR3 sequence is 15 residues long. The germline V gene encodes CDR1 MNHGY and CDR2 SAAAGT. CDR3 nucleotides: TGTGCCAGCATAGCGACAGGGGAGATGTCCTATGGCTACACCTTC. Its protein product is CASIATGEMSYGYTF.

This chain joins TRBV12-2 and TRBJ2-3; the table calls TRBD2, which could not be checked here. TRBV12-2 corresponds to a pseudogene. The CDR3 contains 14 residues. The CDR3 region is CATRERISTDTQYF. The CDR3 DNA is TGTGCCACGCGGGAGAGAATTAGCACAGATACGCAGTATTTT.

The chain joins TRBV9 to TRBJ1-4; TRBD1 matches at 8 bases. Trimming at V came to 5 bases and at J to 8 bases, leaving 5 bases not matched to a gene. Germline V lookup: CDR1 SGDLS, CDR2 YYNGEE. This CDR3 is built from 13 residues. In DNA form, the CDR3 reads TGTGCCAGCAGAGACAGGGGAGGCGAAAAACTGTTTTTT. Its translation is CASRDRGGEKLFF.

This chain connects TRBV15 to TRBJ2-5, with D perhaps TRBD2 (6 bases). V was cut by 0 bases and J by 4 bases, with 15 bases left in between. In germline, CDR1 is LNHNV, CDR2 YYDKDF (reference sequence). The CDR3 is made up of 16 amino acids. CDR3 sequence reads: CATSRDLLEAGETQYF. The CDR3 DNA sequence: TGTGCCACCAGCAGAGATTTGTTGGAAGCGGGAGAGACCCAGTACTTC.

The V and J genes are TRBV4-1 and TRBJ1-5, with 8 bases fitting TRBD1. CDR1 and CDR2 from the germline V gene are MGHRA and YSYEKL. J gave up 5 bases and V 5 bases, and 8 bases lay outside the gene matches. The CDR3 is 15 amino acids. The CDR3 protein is CASSFDRGRDQPQHF. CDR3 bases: TGCGCCAGCAGCTTCGACAGGGGAAGGGATCAGCCCCAGCATTTT.